This TCR beta chain was captured in a study of blood T cell repertoires in COVID-19. Participant reports of clinical history set cohort assignment. CDR1 and CDR2 from the germline V gene are SGHKS and YYEKEE (reference sequence). The CDR3 is 15 amino acids. The V gene lost 1 base and the J gene lost 5 bases, with 15 bases spanning the gap. Methods used by the authors: Using reference gene primer amplification, nucleated cell counts were estimated. Data came from immunoSEQ multiplex PCR; TCRdb stores just in-frame clones and leaves some out. The V and J calls and the clone size are those of that table, but D and trimming were determined from the DNA. This sample carries a few hundred thousand clones, about 87% of them seen once, and the ten largest clones take around 4.6%.

The chain is built from TRBV5-5 and TRBJ2-5, with a tentative D call TRBD1 (5 bases). The receptor was isolated from a man aged 30 to 39 who had recovered from COVID-19. The sequencing input was PBMCs or T cells enriched from blood (not recorded which). The CDR3 DNA follows: TGTGCCAGCAGCTTGTCTCATGCAGGGCGGGAGACCCAGTACTTC. Protein: CASSLSHAGRETQYF.